The clone carrying this T cell receptor (beta chain) was counted many times. Its antigen is unknown. The sample originates from a study of Graves' ophthalmopathy and Graves' hyperthyroidism. The overall study: Peripheral blood was gathered at the point of initial diagnosis, before any treatment started. Study-level points and caveats: Thyroid clonotypes that were expanded above 0.001 frequency mostly also appeared in blood.

RNA transcripts provided the template for amplifying TCR beta CDR3 regions. An initial RT-PCR round employing HTBI primers preceded a second-round multiplex PCR. MiXCR, run by TCRdb on the multiplex PCR reads, gives a single entry per CDR3 protein. The sample has around 470,000 distinct CDR3 sequences; about 15% are singletons. Where ophthalmopathy was present, donors had moderate-to-severe activity, CAS ≥3, NOSPECS ≥4 and duration under 3 months. This CDR3 has 11 residues. In germline, CDR1 is MDHEN, CDR2 SYDVKM. Trimming cost V 10 bases and J 11 bases, with 15 bases left between them. The chain combines TRBV28 with TRBJ1-5; D is unclear. The source is a woman aged 25 to 39 with Graves' ophthalmopathy. The sequencing input was blood. This CDR3 reads CATESFVAQHF. CDR3 nucleotides: TGTGCCACCGAGTCTTTTGTGGCCCAGCATTTT.